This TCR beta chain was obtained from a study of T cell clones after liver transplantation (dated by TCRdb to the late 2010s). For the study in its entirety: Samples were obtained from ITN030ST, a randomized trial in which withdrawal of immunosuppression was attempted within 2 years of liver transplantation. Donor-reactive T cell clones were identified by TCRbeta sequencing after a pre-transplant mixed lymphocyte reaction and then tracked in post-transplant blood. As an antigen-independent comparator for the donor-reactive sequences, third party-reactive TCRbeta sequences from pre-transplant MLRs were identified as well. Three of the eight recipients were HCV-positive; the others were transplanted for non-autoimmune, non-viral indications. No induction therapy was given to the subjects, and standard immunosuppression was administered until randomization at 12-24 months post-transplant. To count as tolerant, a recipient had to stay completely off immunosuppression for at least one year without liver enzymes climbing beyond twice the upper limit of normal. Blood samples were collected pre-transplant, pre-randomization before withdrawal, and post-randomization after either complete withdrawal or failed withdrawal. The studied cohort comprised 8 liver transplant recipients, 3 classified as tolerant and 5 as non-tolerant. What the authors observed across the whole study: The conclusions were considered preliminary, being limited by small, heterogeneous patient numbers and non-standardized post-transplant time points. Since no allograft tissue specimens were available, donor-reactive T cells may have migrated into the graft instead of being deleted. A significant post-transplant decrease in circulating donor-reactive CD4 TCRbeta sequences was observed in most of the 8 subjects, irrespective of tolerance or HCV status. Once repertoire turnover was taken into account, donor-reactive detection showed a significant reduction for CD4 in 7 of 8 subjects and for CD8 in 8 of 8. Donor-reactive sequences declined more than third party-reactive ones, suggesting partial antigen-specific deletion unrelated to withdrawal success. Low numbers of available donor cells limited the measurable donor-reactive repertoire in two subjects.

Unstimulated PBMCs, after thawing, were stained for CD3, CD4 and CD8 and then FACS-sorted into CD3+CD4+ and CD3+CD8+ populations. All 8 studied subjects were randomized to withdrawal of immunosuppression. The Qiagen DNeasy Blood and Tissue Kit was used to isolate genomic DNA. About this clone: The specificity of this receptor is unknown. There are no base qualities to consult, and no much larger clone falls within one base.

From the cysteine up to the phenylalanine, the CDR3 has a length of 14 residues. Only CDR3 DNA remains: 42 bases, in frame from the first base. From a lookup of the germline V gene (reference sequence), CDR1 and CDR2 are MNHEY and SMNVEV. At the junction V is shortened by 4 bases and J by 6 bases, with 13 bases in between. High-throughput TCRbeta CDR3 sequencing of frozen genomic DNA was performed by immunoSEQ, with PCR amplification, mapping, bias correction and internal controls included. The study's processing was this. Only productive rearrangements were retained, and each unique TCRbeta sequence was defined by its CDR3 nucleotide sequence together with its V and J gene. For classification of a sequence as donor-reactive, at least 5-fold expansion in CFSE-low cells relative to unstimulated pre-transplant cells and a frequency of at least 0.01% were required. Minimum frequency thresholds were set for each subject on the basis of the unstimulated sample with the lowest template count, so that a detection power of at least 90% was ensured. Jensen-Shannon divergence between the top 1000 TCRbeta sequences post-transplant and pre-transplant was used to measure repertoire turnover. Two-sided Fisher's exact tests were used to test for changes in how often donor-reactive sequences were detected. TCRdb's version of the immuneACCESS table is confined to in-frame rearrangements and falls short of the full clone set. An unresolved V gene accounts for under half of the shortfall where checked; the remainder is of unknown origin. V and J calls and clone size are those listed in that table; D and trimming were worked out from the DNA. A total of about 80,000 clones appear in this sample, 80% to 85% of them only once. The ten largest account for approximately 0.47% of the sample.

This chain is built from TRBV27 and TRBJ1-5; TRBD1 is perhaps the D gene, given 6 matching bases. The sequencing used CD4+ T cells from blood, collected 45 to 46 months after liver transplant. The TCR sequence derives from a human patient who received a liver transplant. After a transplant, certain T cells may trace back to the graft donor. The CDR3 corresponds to CASSSRGTGQPQHF. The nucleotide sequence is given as TGTGCCAGCAGTTCCAGGGGTACTGGTCAGCCCCAGCATTTT.